This T cell receptor (beta chain) was documented in a study of T cell responses to AZD1222 COVID-19 vaccine. Second-dose intervals of approximately 4 or approximately 12 weeks were pooled. Sequencing used immunoSEQ multiplex PCR; TCRdb keeps in-frame clones, though not all of them. The top ten clones hold approximately 4.6% of a sample with roughly 150,000 clones, 90% to 95% of them seen once. Remarks on this clone: No antigen is known for it.

The V gene's germline CDR1 is MNHEY and CDR2 SVGAGI. There are 15 residues in the CDR3. After removal of 4 bases from V and 7 bases from J, the junction contained 11 bases not matched to a gene. Points from the study as a whole: A rise in Spike-specific TCR breadth and depth followed two AZD1222 doses. Spike regions recognized by vaccine-associated CD4 TCRs spanned the protein, led by 160-218 and 743-854.

The chain combines TRBV6-5 with TRBJ2-5; TRBD1 agrees at 8 bases. This sample comprised peripheral blood, obtained 28 days after the second AZD1222 dose. The receptor was derived from an adult who received the AZD1222 COVID-19 vaccine. The CDR3 DNA reads TGTGCCAGCAGTTTTCTAGGACAGGGCGCAGGGACCCAGTACTTC. Residues: CASSFLGQGAGTQYF.